Below, one T cell receptor (beta chain) is given with its context. As yet, its antigen is unknown. This specimen belongs to a study of cytomegalovirus exposure and HLA in healthy donors. Regarding the study as a whole: CMV antigen specificity was confirmed in vitro for a few CMV-associated chains.

PCR primers comprised 60 Vbeta and 13 Jbeta primers. Sequencing used immunoSEQ multiplex PCR; TCRdb keeps in-frame clones, though not all of them. Counted here are some 82,000 clones, roughly 80% occurring once; the ten biggest clones make up roughly 2.4%. CDR3 length: 14 amino acids. V lost 3 bases and J lost 0, with 9 bases in between. Germline CDR1 reads SGHDN; CDR2 reads FVKESK. The specimen was PBMCs. V is TRBV14 and J is TRBJ2-7; a weak D match, TRBD2 (5 bases). The sequence derives from a woman aged 50 to 65 in good health and CMV-seronegative. CDR3 sequence reads: CASSQTMSSYEQYF. The CDR3 nucleotides read TGTGCCAGCAGCCAGACTATGAGCTCCTACGAGCAGTACTTC.